This passage covers 9 T cell receptor beta chains from one sample sequenced in a study of T cells in Graves' hyperthyroidism and ophthalmopathy. Amplified TCR beta CDR3 regions came from RNA transcripts. An initial round of RT-PCR targeting the TCR CDR3 relied on the HTBI primer set. TCRdb reprocessed the multiplex PCR reads with MiXCR, giving one entry per CDR3 protein. The profile covers 800,000 or so distinct CDR3 sequences, with approximately 40% appearing a single time and 7% to 10% taken by the ten largest. Sequences were obtained from blood. The source of these receptors is a man aged 18-30 years with Graves' hyperthyroidism.

This clonotype was counted only a few times. V is TRBV20-1 and J is TRBJ2-7; D gene ambiguous. CDR3 length: 15 residues. Germline CDR1 is DFQATT and CDR2 is SNEGSKA (reference sequence). Deletions cut 1 base from V and 0 bases from J, with 13 bases between. CDR3 bases: TGCAGTGCTAGAGGAGCTAGTCGCCCCTCCTACGAGCAGTACTTC. Its protein product is CSARGASRPSYEQYF.

This clonotype has only a few counts. This chain uses TRBV4-1 with TRBJ1-1, with D tentatively TRBD1 (5 bases). There are 13 residues in the CDR3. The germline gives CDR1 MGHRA, CDR2 YSYEKL. V was pared by 0 bases and J by 11 bases, with 13 bases between. CDR3 DNA sequence: TGCGCCAGCAGCCAAGATGCGGGGGATGCGGCTTTCTTT. Its protein is CASSQDAGDAAFF.

J is TRBJ1-1 and V is TRBV11-2, with 7 bases lining up with TRBD1. CDR1 is SGHAT, CDR2 FQNNGV, per germline. V lost 6 bases and J lost 7; bases outside the gene matches: 8. This CDR3 has 13 amino acids. The CDR3 coding sequence is TGTGCCAGCAGATATGACAGGGCCAATGAAGCTTTCTTT. Translated: CASRYDRANEAFF.

This clonotype occurred many times. The chain carries TRBV20-1 and TRBJ2-5; D not resolved. Germline-derived CDR1 and CDR2 are DFQATT and SNEGSKA (reference sequence). This CDR3 has 13 residues. V dropped 2 bases and J dropped 2 bases, with 9 bases sitting between them. CDR3 protein: CSARWIQQETQYF. CDR3 bases: TGCAGTGCTAGATGGATCCAGCAAGAGACCCAGTACTTC.

The chain links TRBV7-9 to TRBJ1-4, with 8 bases lining up with TRBD1. The V segment lost 3 bases and the J segment 6 bases; nucleotides outside the gene matches: 9. In germline, CDR1 is SEHNR, CDR2 FQNEAQ (reference sequence). The CDR3 is 16 amino acids. This CDR3 reads CASSFQPGGEDEKLFF. CDR3 bases: TGTGCCAGCAGCTTTCAACCAGGGGGCGAGGATGAAAAACTGTTTTTT.

This clonotype occurred many times. The chain links TRBV5-1 to TRBJ2-2, with a tentative D call TRBD1 (5 bases). From germline, CDR1 is SGHRS and CDR2 YFSETQ. This CDR3 comprises 15 residues. V gave up 1 base and J gave up 4 bases, with 11 bases separating them. The CDR3 sequence: CASSLMQGGTGELFF. The CDR3 DNA reads TGCGCCAGCAGCTTGATGCAGGGCGGCACCGGGGAGCTGTTTTTT.

This clonotype turned up a few times. The chain links TRBV7-3 to TRBJ2-7; perhaps TRBD1 as D (5 bases). The CDR3 spans 15 residues. CDR1 is SGHTA, CDR2 FQGTGA, per germline. V lost 8 bases and J lost 1, with 18 bases in between. The CDR3 region is CASGQRGAGSYEQYF. CDR3 in DNA: TGTGCCAGCGGACAAAGGGGCGCCGGATCCTACGAGCAGTACTTC.

This clonotype was picked up a small number of times. The genes are TRBV7-3 and TRBJ2-2, with TRBD1 matching over 7 bases. Trimming at V came to 4 bases and at J to 7 bases, leaving 12 bases not matched to a gene. The length of the CDR3 is 16 residues. Germline values: CDR1 SGHTA, CDR2 FQGTGA. CDR3 residues: CASSSRPTGFGGELFF. Written as DNA, the CDR3 is TGTGCCAGCAGCTCCCGACCGACAGGGTTCGGCGGGGAGCTGTTTTTT. The whole variable domain, filled in from reference TRBV7-3 and TRBJ2-2, reads GAGVSQTPSNKVTEKGKYVELRCDPISGHTALYWYRQSLGQGPEFLIYFQGTGAADDSGLPNDRFFAVRPEGSVSTLKIQRTERGDSAVYLCASSSRPTGFGGELFFGEGSRLTVL.

V and J are TRBV7-7 and TRBJ2-7; 7 positions match TRBD1. CDR1 is SSHAT and CDR2 is FNYEAQ in the germline V gene (reference sequence). The CDR3 covers 12 residues. The chain's CDR3 is CAFSGTVYEQYF. DNA of the CDR3: TGTGCTTTCTCCGGGACAGTTTACGAGCAGTACTTC.